What follows are 31 T cell receptor beta chains derived from one specimen sequenced in a study of blood T cell repertoires in COVID-19. Method: immunoSEQ multiplex PCR; TCRdb's copy keeps in-frame clones and lacks some. This table holds about 86,000 clones, roughly 83% found once. Source material: peripheral blood. The receptors shown here come from a woman aged 80 or over with active or convalescent COVID-19.

This rearrangement joins TRBV11-3 to TRBJ2-1; D might be TRBD2 (6 bases). Germline loops: CDR1 SGHNT, CDR2 YENEEA. The CDR3 covers 15 residues. V was shortened by 8 bases and J by 0 bases, with 14 bases between the two germline ends. CDR3 in DNA: TGTGCCAGCTCAAGAGGCGGGACCTCCTACAATGAGCAGTTCTTC. Its protein is CASSRGGTSYNEQFF.

The chain carries TRBV3-1 (or the pseudogene TRBV3-2) and TRBJ2-6, with 7 bases lining up with TRBD1. From germline, CDR1 is LGHDT and CDR2 YNNKEL (reference sequence). This CDR3 has 17 amino acids. Unmatched junction bases numbered 6, after V lost 4 bases and J lost 0 bases. The CDR3: CASSRTGLISGANVLTF. As DNA, the CDR3 is TGTGCCAGCAGCCGGACAGGCCTGATCTCTGGGGCCAACGTCCTGACTTTC.

With respect to this clone: The junction departs from germline at one end; a sequencing error may be responsible. The CDR3 spells CASSLAGLAGAYNEQFF. CDR3 nucleotides: TGCGCCAGCAGCTTGGCGGGACTAGCGGGAGCCTATAATGAGCAGTTCTTC. This rearrangement joins TRBV5-1 to TRBJ2-1, with 14 bases identical to TRBD2. Per the germline V gene, CDR1 is SGHRS and CDR2 is YFSETQ. The CDR3 has 17 amino acids.

The chain recombines TRBV6-1 with TRBJ1-4; 8 bases map to TRBD1. The CDR3 spans 14 residues. Germline CDR1 and CDR2: MNHNS and SASEGT. V lost 2 bases, J lost 8 bases, and 4 bases stayed unmatched. In DNA form, the CDR3 reads TGTGCCAGCAGTGAATTCAGGGGGCGCGAAAAACTGTTTTTT. As protein: CASSEFRGREKLFF.

The rearrangement joins TRBV28 to TRBJ1-2; D is ambiguous. CDR1 and CDR2 from the germline V gene are MDHEN and SYDVKM. This CDR3 has 13 amino acids. The V end lost 8 bases, the J end lost 6 bases, and 16 bases lay between the germline ends. The CDR3: CASRGGPMDGYTF. Here the CDR3 DNA reads TGTGCCAGCCGTGGTGGGCCGATGGATGGCTACACCTTC.

This clone was found once. The V gene is TRBV9, the J gene TRBJ2-7, with 8 nucleotides matching TRBD2. Germline CDR1 is SGDLS and CDR2 is YYNGEE. The CDR3 is made up of 16 amino acids. V lost 4 bases and J lost 4; bases outside the gene matches: 13. The CDR3, as DNA: TGTGCCAGCAGCCCCCAATTGACAGGCGGGGGGTACGAGCAGTACTTC. This sequence encodes CASSPQLTGGGYEQYF.

V usage is TRBV7-8 and J usage is TRBJ2-5; 9 nucleotides align to TRBD2. The germline V gene has CDR1 SGHVS and CDR2 FQNEAQ. The V and J ends lost 1 base and 5 bases, in that order; junction bases with no gene match: 14. This CDR3 has 18 residues. CDR3 sequence (DNA): TGTGCCAGCAGCTTAGGTCGGCTAGCGGGGTTTTTCGATGAGACCCAGTACTTC. It codes for CASSLGRLAGFFDETQYF.

This clone was picked up a small number of times. The rearrangement links TRBV28 to TRBJ1-2, with D perhaps TRBD1 (5 bases). Trimming pared 6 bases from V and 8 bases from J, leaving 16 bases between. This CDR3 spans 13 amino acids. Per the germline V gene, CDR1 is MDHEN and CDR2 is SYDVKM. The CDR3 region has the DNA TGTGCCAGCAGGACTGACGGGGGTAGGGGCTACACCTTC. Translating it yields CASRTDGGRGYTF.

The chain couples TRBV7-2 to TRBJ2-7; 10 nucleotides match TRBD2. Trimming cost V 5 bases and J 1 base; bases outside gene matches: 5. The length of the CDR3 is 15 residues. Germline CDR1 and CDR2: SGHTA and FQGNSA. The CDR3 bases are TGTGCCAGCAGCCATAGAGCGGGAGGGTCCTACGAGCAGTACTTC. The encoded protein is CASSHRAGGSYEQYF.

This clone was observed once. J is TRBJ1-2 and V is TRBV30; D perhaps matches TRBD1 (6 bases). This CDR3 spans 12 amino acids. Deletions cut 4 bases from V and 4 bases from J, with 10 bases between. CDR1 and CDR2 from the germline V gene are GTSNPN and SVGIG (reference sequence). The CDR3, as DNA: TGTGCCTGGACCGGACAGCCCTATGGCTACACCTTC. It codes for CAWTGQPYGYTF.

This chain links TRBV30 with TRBJ2-4; 11 nucleotides match TRBD2. Germline CDR1 reads GTSNPN; CDR2 reads SVGIG (reference sequence). V was pared by 3 bases and J by 14 bases, with 9 bases of the junction left unmatched. This CDR3 is 13 amino acids long. The chain's CDR3 is CAWRPIAGGPEYF. The DNA of the CDR3 is TGTGCCTGGAGGCCTATAGCGGGAGGGCCGGAGTACTTC.

V usage is TRBV7-2 and J usage is TRBJ2-3, with 7 bases aligning to TRBD2. The V segment lost 3 bases and the J segment 2 bases; nucleotides outside the gene matches: 2. The CDR3 contains 14 residues. Germline V CDR1 and CDR2: SGHTA, FQGNSA. The CDR3 region has the DNA TGTGCCAGCAGCTTTGGACTAGACACAGATACGCAGTATTTT. Translation: CASSFGLDTDTQYF.

The J gene is TRBJ1-6, the V gene TRBV28; D is uncertain. Trimming took 3 bases from V and 0 from J, leaving 9 bases between them. This CDR3 spans 16 amino acids. The germline V gene has CDR1 MDHEN and CDR2 SYDVKM. The CDR3 DNA sequence: TGTGCCAGCAGTTTTTTTACGAGCTCCTATAATTCACCCCTCCACTTT. The encoded protein is CASSFFTSSYNSPLHF.

This chain connects TRBV14 to TRBJ1-1; 7 nucleotides align to TRBD1. V was clipped by 4 bases and J by 0 bases; unmatched bases: 11. The germline V gene has CDR1 SGHDN and CDR2 FVKESK. This CDR3 region has 17 residues. The CDR3 region is CASSPLRPGGMNTEAFF. DNA for the CDR3: TGTGCCAGCAGCCCTCTCCGCCCAGGGGGAATGAACACTGAAGCTTTCTTT.

This clone was seen only a few times. V is TRBV5-5 and J is TRBJ2-1; 7 bases align to TRBD1. There are 14 residues in the CDR3. Looked up from germline, CDR1 is SGHKS and CDR2 is YYEKEE (reference sequence). The trim removed 0 bases at V and 9 bases at J, leaving 6 bases unmatched. The CDR3 DNA follows: TGTGCCAGCAGCTTGGCGTACGGGACAGTTGAGCAGTTCTTC. Protein product: CASSLAYGTVEQFF.

Comments on this clone: The same CDR3 arises from other DNA sequences in this sample as well. V usage is TRBV10-3 and J usage is TRBJ1-2, with D possibly being TRBD1 (5 bases). CDR3 length: 13 residues. V was pared by 10 bases and J by 5 bases, with 17 bases between. Germline V gene lookup returns CDR1 ENHRY and CDR2 SYGVKD. Here the CDR3 DNA reads TGTGCCACCCAACCCCGGGGGAATTATGGCTACACCTTC. Protein product: CATQPRGNYGYTF.

This clone was seen only a few times. This rearrangement joins TRBV11-3 to TRBJ2-7; D unclear. The CDR3 covers 12 residues. Trimming took 5 bases from V and 4 from J, leaving 9 bases between them. The germline gives CDR1 SGHNT, CDR2 YENEEA. The CDR3 spells CASSISGYEQYF. CDR3 DNA sequence: TGTGCCAGCAGCATCTCCGGGTACGAGCAGTACTTC.

V is TRBV4-3 and J is TRBJ1-6; D is undetermined. Germline CDR1 is LGHNA and CDR2 is YSLEER. The CDR3 is made up of 14 amino acids. The germline V and J ends were trimmed by 0 bases and 10 bases, with 10 bases remaining between them. In DNA, the CDR3 is TGCGCCAGCAGCCAAGAATGGGGAGGCTCACCCCTCCACTTT. Translating gives CASSQEWGGSPLHF.

The chain has TRBV6-1 and TRBJ1-4; D is uncertain. Germline V CDR1 and CDR2: MNHNS, SASEGT. The CDR3 extends over 14 amino acids. Trimming shortened V by 2 bases and J by 4 bases, and 8 bases separated the two germline ends. The CDR3 nucleotides are TGTGCCAGCAGTGAAAGCGGACTTAATGAAAAACTGTTTTTT. Translated: CASSESGLNEKLFF.

The rearrangement links TRBV14 to TRBJ1-4; tentative D call: TRBD1 (6 bases). The V and J ends lost 6 bases and 8 bases respectively, with 16 bases between them. Germline CDR1 SGHDN, CDR2 FVKESK. The CDR3 extends over 14 amino acids. CDR3 coding DNA: TGTGCCAGCAGTCTGACCAGGGGCCGGGAAAAACTGTTTTTT. Amino acids: CASSLTRGREKLFF.

V and J are TRBV11-3 and TRBJ2-3, with D possibly being TRBD2 (7 bases). Trimming left V 1 base short and J 5 bases short, with 19 bases between. This CDR3 comprises 17 residues. Germline loops: CDR1 SGHNT, CDR2 YENEEA. CDR3 region: CASSLGGGGPKKDTQYF. DNA of the CDR3: TGTGCCAGCAGCTTAGGAGGGGGAGGGCCGAAGAAAGATACGCAGTATTTT.

This chain joins TRBV18 and TRBJ2-2; D unresolved. Trimming left V 2 bases short and J 3 bases short, with 10 bases between. Germline CDR1 and CDR2: KGHSH and LQKENI. CDR3 length equals 15 residues. The CDR3 is CASSPMSSYTGELFF. DNA of the CDR3: TGTGCCAGCTCACCAATGAGTTCGTACACCGGGGAGCTGTTTTTT.

V is TRBV5-4 and J is TRBJ1-6, with 9 bases matching TRBD1. Germline-derived CDR1 and CDR2 are SGHNT and YYREEE (reference sequence). The CDR3 loop spans 14 amino acids. The V gene end was trimmed by 4 bases and the J gene end by 6 bases; junction bases not matched to a gene: 2. This CDR3 reads CASSVGQGNSPLHF. For the CDR3, the DNA is TGTGCCAGCAGCGTGGGACAGGGTAATTCACCCCTCCACTTT.

This clone is a singleton in its sample. DNA of the CDR3: TGTGCCAGCAGCGGGACATTCTCCTACAATGAGCAGTTCTTC. Residues: CASSGTFSYNEQFF. The rearrangement uses TRBV11-2 and TRBJ2-1; a possible D gene is TRBD1 (6 bases). Trimming pared 5 bases from V and 0 bases from J, leaving 8 bases between. The germline CDR1 and CDR2 sequences are SGHAT and FQNNGV. The CDR3 has 14 residues.

This chain joins TRBV28 and TRBJ2-7; TRBD1 aligns across 9 bases. This CDR3 has 14 residues. The V and J ends lost 6 bases and 3 bases, in that order; junction bases with no gene match: 6. Germline assignment: CDR1 MDHEN and CDR2 SYDVKM. CDR3 in amino acids: CASSRQGVHYEQYF. DNA for the CDR3: TGTGCCAGCAGCCGACAGGGGGTCCACTACGAGCAGTACTTC.

The chain uses TRBV21-1 and TRBJ1-1. TRBV21-1 is a known pseudogene. The CDR3 extends over 17 amino acids. The CDR3 reads CASSKPESRGLDTEAFF. The CDR3 DNA reads TGTGCCAGCAGCAAACCTGAGAGCCGGGGGTTGGACACTGAAGCTTTCTTT.

V usage is TRBV28 and J usage is TRBJ1-2; perhaps TRBD1 as D (5 bases). The germline CDR1 and CDR2 sequences are MDHEN and SYDVKM. The CDR3 consists of 13 residues. V gave up 7 bases and J gave up 1 base, with 10 bases separating them. CDR3 coding DNA: TGTGCCAGCATGGCAGGGTTTAACTATGGCTACACCTTC. Amino acid sequence: CASMAGFNYGYTF.

This clone was seen a handful of times. The chain carries TRBV19 and TRBJ1-1, with D possibly TRBD1 on 6 matching bases. V lost 3 bases, J lost 7 bases, and 15 bases lay in between. CDR1 and CDR2 (germline): LNHDA, SQIVND (reference sequence). The CDR3 is 14 amino acids. The CDR3 DNA reads TGTGCCAGTAGTATGACAGGACCTAGGGTTGAAGCTTTCTTT. As protein: CASSMTGPRVEAFF.

The chain links TRBV6-5 to TRBJ1-1, with TRBD1 matching 7 bases. Germline CDR1 MNHEY, CDR2 SVGAGI. This CDR3 has 13 residues. J was trimmed by 11 bases and V by 6 bases; bases with no gene match: 12. The CDR3 DNA reads TGTGCCAGCAGCAAACAGGGGTTCAGTTGGGCTTTCTTT. Translated, it gives CASSKQGFSWAFF.

The chain carries TRBV30 and TRBJ1-4; 10 nucleotides line up with TRBD1. The trim removed 3 bases at V and 8 bases at J, leaving 3 bases unmatched. In germline, CDR1 is GTSNPN, CDR2 SVGIG (reference sequence). The CDR3 has 13 residues. CDR3 sequence: CAWRDRGREKLFF. The CDR3 nucleotides are TGTGCCTGGAGAGACAGGGGGCGGGAAAAACTGTTTTTT.

The chain joins TRBV18 to TRBJ1-3, with no clear D. The CDR3 is made up of 14 amino acids. V was shortened by 7 bases and J by 1 base, with 11 bases between the two germline ends. Germline-derived CDR1 and CDR2 are KGHSH and LQKENI. This CDR3 reads CASFLSPSGNTIYF. The CDR3 region has the DNA TGTGCCAGCTTTTTAAGCCCATCTGGAAACACCATATATTTT.